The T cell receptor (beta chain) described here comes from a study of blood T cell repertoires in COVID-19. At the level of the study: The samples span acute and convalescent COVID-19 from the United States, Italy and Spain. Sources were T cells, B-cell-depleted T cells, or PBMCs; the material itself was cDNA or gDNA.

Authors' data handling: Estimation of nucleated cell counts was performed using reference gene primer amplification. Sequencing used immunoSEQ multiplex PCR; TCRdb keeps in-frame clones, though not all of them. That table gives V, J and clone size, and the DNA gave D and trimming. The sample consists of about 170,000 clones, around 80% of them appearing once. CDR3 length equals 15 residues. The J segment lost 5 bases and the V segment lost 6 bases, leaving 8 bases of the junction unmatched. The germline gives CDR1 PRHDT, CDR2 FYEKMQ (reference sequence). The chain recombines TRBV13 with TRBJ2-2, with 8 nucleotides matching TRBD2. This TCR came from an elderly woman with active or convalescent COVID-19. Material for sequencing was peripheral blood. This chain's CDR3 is CASRLTGGRTGELFF. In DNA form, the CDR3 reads TGTGCCAGCAGACTCACGGGGGGGCGGACCGGGGAGCTGTTTTTT.